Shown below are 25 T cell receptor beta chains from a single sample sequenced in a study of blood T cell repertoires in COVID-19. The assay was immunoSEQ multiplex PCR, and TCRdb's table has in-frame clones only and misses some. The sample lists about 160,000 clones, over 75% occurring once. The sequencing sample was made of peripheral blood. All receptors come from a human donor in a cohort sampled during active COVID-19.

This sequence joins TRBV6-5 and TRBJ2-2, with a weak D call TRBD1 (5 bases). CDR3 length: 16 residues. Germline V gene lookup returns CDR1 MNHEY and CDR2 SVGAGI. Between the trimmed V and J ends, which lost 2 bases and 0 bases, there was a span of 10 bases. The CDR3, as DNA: TGTGCCAGCAGTTACCCCCAGACAGCGAACACCGGGGAGCTGTTTTTT. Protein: CASSYPQTANTGELFF.

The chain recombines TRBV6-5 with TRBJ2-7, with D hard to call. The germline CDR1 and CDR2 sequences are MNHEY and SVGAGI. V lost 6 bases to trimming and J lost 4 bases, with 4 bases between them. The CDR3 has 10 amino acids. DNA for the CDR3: TGTGCCAGCAGGGAGTACGAGCAGTACTTC. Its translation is CASREYEQYF.

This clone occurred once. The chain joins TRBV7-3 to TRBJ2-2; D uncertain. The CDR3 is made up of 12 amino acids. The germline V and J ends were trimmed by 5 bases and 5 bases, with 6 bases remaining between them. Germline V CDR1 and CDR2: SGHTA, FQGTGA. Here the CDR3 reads CASSPPTGELFF. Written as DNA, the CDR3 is TGTGCCAGCAGCCCCCCGACCGGGGAGCTGTTTTTT.

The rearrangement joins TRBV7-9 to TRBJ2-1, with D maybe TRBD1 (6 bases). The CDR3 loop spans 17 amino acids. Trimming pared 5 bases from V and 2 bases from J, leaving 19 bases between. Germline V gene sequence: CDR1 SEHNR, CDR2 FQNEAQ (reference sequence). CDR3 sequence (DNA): TGTGCCAGCAGCCAACGCGCATCCAGGGGTACCTACAATGAGCAGTTCTTC. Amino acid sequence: CASSQRASRGTYNEQFF.

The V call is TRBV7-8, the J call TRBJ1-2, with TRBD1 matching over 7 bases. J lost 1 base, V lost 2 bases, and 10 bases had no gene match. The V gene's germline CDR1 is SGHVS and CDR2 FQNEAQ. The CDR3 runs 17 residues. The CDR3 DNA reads TGTGCCAGCAGCTTACGGGTTCGGGCAGGGGGTAACTATGGCTACACCTTC. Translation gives CASSLRVRAGGNYGYTF. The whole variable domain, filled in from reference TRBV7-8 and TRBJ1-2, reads GAGVSQSPRYKVAKRGQDVALRCDPISGHVSLFWYQQALGQGPEFLTYFQNEAQLDKSGLPSDRFFAERPEGSVSTLKIQRTQQEDSAVYLCASSLRVRAGGNYGYTFGSGTRLTVV.

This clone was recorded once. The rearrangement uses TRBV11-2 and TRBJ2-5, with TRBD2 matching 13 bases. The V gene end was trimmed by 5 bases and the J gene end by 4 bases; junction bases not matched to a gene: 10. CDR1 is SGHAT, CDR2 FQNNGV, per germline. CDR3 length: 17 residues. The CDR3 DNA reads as TGTGCCAGCAGCCCGCTCCCGACTAGCGGGAGGCTAGAGACCCAGTACTTC. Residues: CASSPLPTSGRLETQYF.

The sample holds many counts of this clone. The CDR3 loop reads CASSSRGTGGNSPLHF. The CDR3 DNA sequence: TGTGCCAGCAGTTCACGTGGGACAGGGGGTAATTCACCCCTCCACTTT. V usage is TRBV27 and J usage is TRBJ1-6, with TRBD1 matching over 11 bases. The CDR3 is 16 amino acids. V shed 4 bases and J 6 bases; nucleotides not matched to a gene: 5. Germline V gives CDR1 MNHEY, CDR2 SMNVEV (reference sequence).

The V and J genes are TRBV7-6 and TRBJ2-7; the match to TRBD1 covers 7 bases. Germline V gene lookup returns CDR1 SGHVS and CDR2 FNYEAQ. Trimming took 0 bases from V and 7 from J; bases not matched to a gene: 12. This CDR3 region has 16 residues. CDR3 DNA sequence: TGTGCCAGCAGCTTAGCGGGACAGCCTTCCAATGGAGAGCAGTACTTC. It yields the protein CASSLAGQPSNGEQYF. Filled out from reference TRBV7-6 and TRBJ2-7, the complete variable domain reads GAGVSQSPRYKVTKRGQDVALRCDPISGHVSLYWYRQALGQGPEFLTYFNYEAQQDKSGLPNDRFSAERPEGSISTLTIQRTEQRDSAMYRCASSLAGQPSNGEQYFGPGTRLTVT.

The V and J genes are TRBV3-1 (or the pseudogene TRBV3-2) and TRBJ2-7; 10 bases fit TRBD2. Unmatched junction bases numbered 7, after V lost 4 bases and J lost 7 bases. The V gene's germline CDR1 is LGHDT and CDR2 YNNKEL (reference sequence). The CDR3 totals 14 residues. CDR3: CASSPPSGRGEQYF. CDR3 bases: TGTGCCAGCAGCCCGCCTAGCGGGAGAGGGGAGCAGTACTTC.

CDR3 in DNA: TGTGCCAGCAGGCGGACAGGGAGCACAGATACGCAGTATTTT. Translation: CASRRTGSTDTQYF. The chain joins TRBV27 to TRBJ2-3; 8 nucleotides match TRBD1. Germline values: CDR1 MNHEY, CDR2 SMNVEV (reference sequence). The CDR3 is 14 amino acids. V shed 6 bases, J shed 0 bases, and the junction held 2 bases outside the gene matches.

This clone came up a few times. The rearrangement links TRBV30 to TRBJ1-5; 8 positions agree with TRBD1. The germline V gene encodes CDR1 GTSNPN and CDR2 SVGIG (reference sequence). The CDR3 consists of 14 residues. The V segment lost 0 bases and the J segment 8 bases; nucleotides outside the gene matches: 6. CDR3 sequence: CAWSVDRGIEPQHF. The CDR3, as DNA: TGTGCCTGGAGTGTAGACAGGGGTATTGAGCCCCAGCATTTT.

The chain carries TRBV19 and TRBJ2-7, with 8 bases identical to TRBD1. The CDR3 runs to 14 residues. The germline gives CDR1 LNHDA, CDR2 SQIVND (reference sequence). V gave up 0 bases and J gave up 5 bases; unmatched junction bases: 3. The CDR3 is CASSIEDRVHEQYF. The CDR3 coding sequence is TGTGCCAGTAGTATAGAGGACAGGGTCCACGAGCAGTACTTC.

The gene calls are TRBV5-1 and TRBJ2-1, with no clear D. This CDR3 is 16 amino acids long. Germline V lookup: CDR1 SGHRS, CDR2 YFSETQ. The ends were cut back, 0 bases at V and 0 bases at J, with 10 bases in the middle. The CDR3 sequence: CASSLEPSSSYNEQFF. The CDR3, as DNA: TGCGCCAGCAGCTTGGAGCCCTCGAGCTCCTACAATGAGCAGTTCTTC.

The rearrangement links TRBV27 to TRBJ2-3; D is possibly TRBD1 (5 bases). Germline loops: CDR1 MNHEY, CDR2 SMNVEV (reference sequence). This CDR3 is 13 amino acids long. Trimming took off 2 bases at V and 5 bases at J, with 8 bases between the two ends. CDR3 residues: CASSLAGLDTQYF. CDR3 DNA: TGTGCCAGCAGTTTAGCAGGGTTAGATACGCAGTATTTT.

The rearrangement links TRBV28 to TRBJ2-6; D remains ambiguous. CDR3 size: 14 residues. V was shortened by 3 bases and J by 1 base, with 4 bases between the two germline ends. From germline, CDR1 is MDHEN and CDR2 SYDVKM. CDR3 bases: TGTGCCAGCAGTTTGCAGTCTGGGGCCAACGTCCTGACTTTC. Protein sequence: CASSLQSGANVLTF. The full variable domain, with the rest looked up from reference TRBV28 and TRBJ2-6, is DVKVTQSSRYLVKRTGEKVFLECVQDMDHENMFWYRQDPGLGLRLIYFSYDVKMKEKGDIPEGYSVSREKKERFSLILESASTNQTSMYLCASSLQSGANVLTFGAGSRLTVL.

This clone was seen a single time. The CDR3 is CASSDGGNTEAFF. In DNA form, the CDR3 reads TGTGCCAGCAGTGATGGCGGGAACACTGAAGCTTTCTTT. The J gene is TRBJ1-1, the V gene TRBV2, with D unresolved. V shed 3 bases and J shed 1 base, with 6 bases lying between them. CDR1 is SNHLY and CDR2 is FYNNEI in the germline V gene. The CDR3 has 13 residues.

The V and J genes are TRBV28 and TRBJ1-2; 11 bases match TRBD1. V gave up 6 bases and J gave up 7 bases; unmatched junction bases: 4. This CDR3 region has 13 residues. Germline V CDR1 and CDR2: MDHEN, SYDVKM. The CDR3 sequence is CASSGQGAIGYTF. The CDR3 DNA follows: TGTGCCAGCAGCGGACAGGGGGCAATTGGCTACACCTTC.

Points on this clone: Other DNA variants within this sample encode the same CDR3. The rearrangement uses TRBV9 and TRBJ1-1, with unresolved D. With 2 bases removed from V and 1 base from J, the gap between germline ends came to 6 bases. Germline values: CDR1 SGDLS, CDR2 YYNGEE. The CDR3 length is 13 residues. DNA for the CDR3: TGTGCCAGCAGCGTGGCAGGGAACACTGAAGCTTTCTTT. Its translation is CASSVAGNTEAFF.

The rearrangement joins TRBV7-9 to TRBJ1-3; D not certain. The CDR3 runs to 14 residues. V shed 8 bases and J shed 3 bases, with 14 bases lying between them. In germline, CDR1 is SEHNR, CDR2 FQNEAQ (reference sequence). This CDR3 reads CASASSENGNTIYF. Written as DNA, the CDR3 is TGTGCCAGCGCTTCATCGGAGAATGGAAACACCATATATTTT.

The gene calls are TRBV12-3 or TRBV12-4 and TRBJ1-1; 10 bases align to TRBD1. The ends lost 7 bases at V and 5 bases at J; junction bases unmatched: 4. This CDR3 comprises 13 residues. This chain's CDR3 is CASNRQGATEAFF. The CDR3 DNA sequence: TGTGCCAGCAATAGACAGGGGGCGACTGAAGCTTTCTTT.

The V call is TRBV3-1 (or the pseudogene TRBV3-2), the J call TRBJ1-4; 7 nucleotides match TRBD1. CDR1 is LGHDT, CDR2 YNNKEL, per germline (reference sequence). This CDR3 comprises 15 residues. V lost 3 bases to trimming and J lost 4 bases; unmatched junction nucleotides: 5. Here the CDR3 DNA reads TGTGCCAGCAGCCAGCAGACAGGGCGTAATGAAAAACTGTTTTTT. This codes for CASSQQTGRNEKLFF.

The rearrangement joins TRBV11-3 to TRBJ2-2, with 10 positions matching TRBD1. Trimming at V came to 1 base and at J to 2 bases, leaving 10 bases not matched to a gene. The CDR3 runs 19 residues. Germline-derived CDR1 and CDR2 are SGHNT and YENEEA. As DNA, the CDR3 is TGTGCCAGCAGCTTAGCTTGGGACAGGGGATACGTCAACACCGGGGAGCTGTTTTTT. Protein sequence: CASSLAWDRGYVNTGELFF.

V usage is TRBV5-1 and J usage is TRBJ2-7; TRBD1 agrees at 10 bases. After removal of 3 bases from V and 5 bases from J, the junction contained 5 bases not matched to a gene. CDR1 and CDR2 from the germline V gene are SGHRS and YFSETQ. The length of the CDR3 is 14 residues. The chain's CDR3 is CASSSGQGSHEQYF. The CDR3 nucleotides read TGCGCCAGCAGCTCGGGACAGGGGTCACACGAGCAGTACTTC.

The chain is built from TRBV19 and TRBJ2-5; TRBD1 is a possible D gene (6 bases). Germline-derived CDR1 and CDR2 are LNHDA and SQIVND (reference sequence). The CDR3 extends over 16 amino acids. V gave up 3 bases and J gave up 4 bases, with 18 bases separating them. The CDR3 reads CASSIRGFLGGETQYF. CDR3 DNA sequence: TGTGCCAGTAGTATCCGGGGATTTTTAGGGGGAGAGACCCAGTACTTC.

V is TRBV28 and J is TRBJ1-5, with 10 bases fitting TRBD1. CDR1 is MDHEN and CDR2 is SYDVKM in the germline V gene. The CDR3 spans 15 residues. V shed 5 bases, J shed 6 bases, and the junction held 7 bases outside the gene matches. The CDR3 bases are TGTGCCAGCAGTGGGACAGGGGCAGGAAGTCAGCCCCAGCATTTT. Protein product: CASSGTGAGSQPQHF.